Shown below are 8 T cell receptor beta chains from a single sample sequenced in a study of T-cell reconstitution after alpha-beta-depleted transplantation in children. This sample's TCRbeta library carried unique molecular identifier barcodes. TCRdb used MiXCR to reprocess the PCR reads, holding one entry per CDR3 protein. The sample includes about 420,000 distinct CDR3 sequences, 15% to 20% of them seen just once. The sequenced sample was PBMCs, mostly from graft donor cells, obtained 360 days after TCRalphabeta/CD19-depleted stem cell transplant. These receptors were collected from a boy in the first two years of life who had a stem cell transplant for Wiskott-Aldrich syndrome, so the T cells may come from the graft donor.

This chain links TRBV4-1 with TRBJ2-5, with D unclear. CDR1 and CDR2 (germline): MGHRA, YSYEKL. Trimming stripped 3 bases from V and 2 bases from J, with 7 bases between. The CDR3 is made up of 13 amino acids. In DNA form, the CDR3 reads TGCGCCAGCAGCCAGCACAAGCAAGAGACCCAGTACTTC. This encodes CASSQHKQETQYF.

The chain links TRBV20-1 to TRBJ2-3; D uncertain. The CDR3 length is 13 residues. V gave up 7 bases and J gave up 1 base, with 12 bases separating them. The germline V gene encodes CDR1 DFQATT and CDR2 SNEGSKA (reference sequence). The CDR3 sequence is CSVPLPGTDTQYF. The CDR3 DNA reads as TGCAGTGTTCCTCTGCCTGGCACAGATACGCAGTATTTT.

This sequence joins TRBV24-1 and TRBJ2-7; 10 bases map to TRBD2. Germline assignment: CDR1 KGHDR and CDR2 SFDVKD. After removal of 3 bases from V and 0 bases from J, the junction contained 1 base not matched to a gene. The CDR3 totals 15 residues. The CDR3 DNA is TGTGCCACCAGTGATAGACTAGCGGGCTCCTACGAGCAGTACTTC. This encodes CATSDRLAGSYEQYF.

This clonotype was observed a handful of times. The chain employs TRBV5-6 and TRBJ2-5; 8 nucleotides agree with TRBD1. CDR1 SGHDT and CDR2 YYEEEE come from the germline V gene. This CDR3 is built from 15 residues. J lost 5 bases, V lost 6 bases, and 12 bases had no gene match. The CDR3 DNA is TGTGCCAGCATCCGCAGGGGGCCTTTACGGGAGACCCAGTACTTC. It codes for CASIRRGPLRETQYF. The variable domain in full, with the rest retrieved from reference TRBV5-6 and TRBJ2-5, is DAGVTQSPTHLIKTRGQQVTLRCSPKSGHDTVSWYQQALGQGPQFIFQYYEEEERQRGNFPDRFSGHQFPNYSSELNVNALLLGDSALYLCASIRRGPLRETQYFGPGTRLLVL.

This chain uses TRBV20-1 with TRBJ2-7; tentatively, D is TRBD2 (5 bases). V was pared by 2 bases and J by 1 base, with 12 bases between. Germline CDR1 is DFQATT and CDR2 is SNEGSKA (reference sequence). The CDR3 loop spans 14 amino acids. CDR3 in DNA: TGCAGTGCTAGACCTGGGAGCGGATCCTACGAGCAGTACTTC. Its protein product is CSARPGSGSYEQYF.

The chain combines TRBV18 with TRBJ1-6; no reliable D call. Germline V gene data show CDR1 as KGHSH and CDR2 as LQKENI. The CDR3 totals 18 residues. V was cut by 3 bases and J by 0 bases, with 15 bases left in between. The CDR3 reads CASSPAPIPSSYNSPLHF. The CDR3 nucleotides read TGTGCCAGCTCACCGGCGCCAATACCAAGCTCCTATAATTCACCCCTCCACTTT.

The V gene is TRBV29-1, the J gene TRBJ2-3; 9 bases match TRBD2. CDR1 and CDR2 (germline): SQVTM, ANQGSEA. J lost 3 bases, V lost 7 bases, and 8 bases had no gene match. The CDR3 is made up of 14 amino acids. This chain's CDR3 is CSAALGLATDTQYF. CDR3 in DNA: TGCAGCGCTGCGTTAGGACTAGCGACAGATACGCAGTATTTT.

J is TRBJ2-1 and V is TRBV24-1; 7 bases align to TRBD2. Losses at the gene ends were 12 bases for V and 6 bases for J; bases not matched to a gene: 25. This CDR3 has 18 amino acids. Germline lookup yields CDR1 KGHDR and CDR2 SFDVKD. The CDR3 is CAASIWTFGTTLGNEQFF. The CDR3 bases are TGTGCCGCATCGATTTGGACGTTCGGGACTACCCTGGGCAATGAGCAGTTCTTC.